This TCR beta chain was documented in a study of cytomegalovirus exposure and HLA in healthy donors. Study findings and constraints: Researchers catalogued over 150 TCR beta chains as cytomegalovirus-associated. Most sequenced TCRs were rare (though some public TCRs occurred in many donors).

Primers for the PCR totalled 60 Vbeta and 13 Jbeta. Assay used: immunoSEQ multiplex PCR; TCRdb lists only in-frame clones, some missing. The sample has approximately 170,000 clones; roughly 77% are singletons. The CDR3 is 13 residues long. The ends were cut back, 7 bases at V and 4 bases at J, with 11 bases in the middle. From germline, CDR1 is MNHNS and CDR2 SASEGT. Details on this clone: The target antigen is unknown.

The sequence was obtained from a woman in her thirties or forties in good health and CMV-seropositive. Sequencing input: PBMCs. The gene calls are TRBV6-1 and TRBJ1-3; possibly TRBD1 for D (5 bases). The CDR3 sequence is CASIGVWGNTIYF. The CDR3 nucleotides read TGTGCCAGCATAGGGGTGTGGGGAAACACCATATATTTT.